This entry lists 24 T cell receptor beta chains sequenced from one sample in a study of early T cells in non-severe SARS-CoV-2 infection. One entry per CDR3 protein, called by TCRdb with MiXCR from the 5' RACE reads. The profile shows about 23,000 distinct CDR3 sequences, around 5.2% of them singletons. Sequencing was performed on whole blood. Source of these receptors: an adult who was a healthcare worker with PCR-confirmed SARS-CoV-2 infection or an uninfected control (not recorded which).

The CDR3 reads CASSGVEAFF. CDR3 nucleotides: TGTGCCAGCTCCGGAGTTGAAGCTTTCTTT. The chain has TRBV12-3 or TRBV12-4 and TRBJ1-1; D call uncertain. With 8 bases removed from V and 7 bases from J, the gap between germline ends came to 8 bases. The CDR3 has 10 residues.

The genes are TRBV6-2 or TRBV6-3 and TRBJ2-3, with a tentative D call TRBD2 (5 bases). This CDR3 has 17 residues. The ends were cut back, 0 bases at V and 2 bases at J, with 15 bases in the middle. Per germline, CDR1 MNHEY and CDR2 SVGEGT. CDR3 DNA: TGTGCCAGCAGTTACTCGCCTGGGAGTCTTACCACAGATACGCAGTATTTT. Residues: CASSYSPGSLTTDTQYF.

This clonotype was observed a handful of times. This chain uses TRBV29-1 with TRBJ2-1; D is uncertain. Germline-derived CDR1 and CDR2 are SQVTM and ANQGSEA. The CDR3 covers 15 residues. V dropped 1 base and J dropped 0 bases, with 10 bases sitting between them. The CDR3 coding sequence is TGCAGCGTTGAAGTCGCCGGTAGCTCCTACAATGAGCAGTTCTTC. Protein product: CSVEVAGSSYNEQFF.

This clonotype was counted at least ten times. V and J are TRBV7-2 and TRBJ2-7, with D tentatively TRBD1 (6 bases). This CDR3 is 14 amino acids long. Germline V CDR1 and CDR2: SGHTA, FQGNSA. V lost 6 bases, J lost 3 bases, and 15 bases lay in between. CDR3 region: CASSHSGVGYEQYV. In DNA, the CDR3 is TGTGCCAGCAGTCATTCAGGGGTTGGCTACGAGCAGTACGTC.

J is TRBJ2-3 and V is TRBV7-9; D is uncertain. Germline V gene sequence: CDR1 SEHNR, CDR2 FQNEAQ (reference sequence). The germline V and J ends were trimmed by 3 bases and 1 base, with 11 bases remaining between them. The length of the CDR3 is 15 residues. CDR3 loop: CASSFGRTGTDTQYF. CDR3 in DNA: TGTGCCAGCAGCTTTGGACGTACTGGCACAGATACGCAGTATTTT.

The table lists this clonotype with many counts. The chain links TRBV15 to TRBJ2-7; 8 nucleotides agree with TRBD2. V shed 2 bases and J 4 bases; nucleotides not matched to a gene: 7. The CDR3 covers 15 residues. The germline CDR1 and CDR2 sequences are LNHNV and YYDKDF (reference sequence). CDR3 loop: CATSRSGSSPYEQYV. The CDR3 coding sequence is TGTGCCACCAGCAGAAGCGGGAGCTCCCCTTACGAGCAGTACGTC.

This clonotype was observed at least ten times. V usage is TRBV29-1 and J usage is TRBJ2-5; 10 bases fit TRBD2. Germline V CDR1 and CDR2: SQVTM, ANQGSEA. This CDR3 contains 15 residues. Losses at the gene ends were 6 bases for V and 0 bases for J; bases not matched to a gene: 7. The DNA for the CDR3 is TGCAGCGTCAAGGGGACTAGCGAAAACCAAGAGACCCAGTACTTC. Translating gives CSVKGTSENQETQYF.

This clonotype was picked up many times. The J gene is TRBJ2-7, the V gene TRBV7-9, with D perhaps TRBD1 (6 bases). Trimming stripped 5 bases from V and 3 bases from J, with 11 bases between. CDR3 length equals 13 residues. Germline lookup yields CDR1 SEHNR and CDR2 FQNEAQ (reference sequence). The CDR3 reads CASSPGQSYEQYF. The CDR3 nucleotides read TGTGCCAGCAGCCCAGGACAGAGCTACGAGCAGTACTTC.

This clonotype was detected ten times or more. CDR3 sequence: CASTMGGGGPSYNEQFF. The CDR3 DNA follows: TGTGCCAGCACCATGGGGGGCGGGGGACCCTCCTACAATGAGCAGTTCTTC. This sequence joins TRBV11-2 and TRBJ2-1, with D perhaps TRBD2 (7 bases). The V gene's germline CDR1 is SGHAT and CDR2 FQNNGV. This CDR3 is 17 amino acids long. V was trimmed by 7 bases and J by 0 bases, leaving 19 bases between them.

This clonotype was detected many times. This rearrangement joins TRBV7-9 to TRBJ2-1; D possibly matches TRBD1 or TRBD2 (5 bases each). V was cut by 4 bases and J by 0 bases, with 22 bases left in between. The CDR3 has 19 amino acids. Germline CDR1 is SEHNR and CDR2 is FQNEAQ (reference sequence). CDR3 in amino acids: CASSSYPGPRSFSYNEQFF. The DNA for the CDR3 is TGTGCCAGCAGCTCATATCCGGGGCCACGCTCCTTCTCCTACAATGAGCAGTTCTTC.

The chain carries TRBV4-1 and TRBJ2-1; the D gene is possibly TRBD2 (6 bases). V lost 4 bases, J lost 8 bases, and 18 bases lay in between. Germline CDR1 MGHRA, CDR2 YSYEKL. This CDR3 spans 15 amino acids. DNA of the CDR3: TGCGCCAGCAGCCCTACGTCGGAGGGAGGCGATGAGCAGTTCTTC. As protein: CASSPTSEGGDEQFF.

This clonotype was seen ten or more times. The CDR3 spells CASSLEGVTGELFF. The CDR3 DNA follows: TGTGCCAGCAGCTTAGAGGGCGTCACCGGGGAGCTGTTTTTT. The V and J genes are TRBV7-2 and TRBJ2-2, with no clear D. Germline CDR1 SGHTA, CDR2 FQGNSA. Deletions cut 1 base from V and 4 bases from J, with 7 bases between. CDR3 length: 14 amino acids.

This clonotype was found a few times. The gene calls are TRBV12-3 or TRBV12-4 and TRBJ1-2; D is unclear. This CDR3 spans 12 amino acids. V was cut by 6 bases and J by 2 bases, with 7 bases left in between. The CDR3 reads CASRNLNYGYTF. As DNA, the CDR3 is TGTGCCAGCAGGAACCTAAACTATGGCTACACCTTC.

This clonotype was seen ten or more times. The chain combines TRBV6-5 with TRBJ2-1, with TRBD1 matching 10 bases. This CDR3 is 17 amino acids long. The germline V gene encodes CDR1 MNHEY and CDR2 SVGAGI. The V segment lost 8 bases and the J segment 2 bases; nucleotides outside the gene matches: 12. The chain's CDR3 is CASSDRGYQGPYNEQFF. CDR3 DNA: TGTGCCAGCTCGGACAGGGGGTATCAGGGCCCCTACAATGAGCAGTTCTTC.

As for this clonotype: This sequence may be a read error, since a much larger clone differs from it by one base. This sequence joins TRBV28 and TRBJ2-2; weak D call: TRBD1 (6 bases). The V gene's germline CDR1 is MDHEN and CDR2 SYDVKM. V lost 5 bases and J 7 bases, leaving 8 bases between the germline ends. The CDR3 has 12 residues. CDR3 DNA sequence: TGTGCCAGCAGTCCAGGGGACGGGGAGCTGTTTTTT. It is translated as CASSPGDGELFF.

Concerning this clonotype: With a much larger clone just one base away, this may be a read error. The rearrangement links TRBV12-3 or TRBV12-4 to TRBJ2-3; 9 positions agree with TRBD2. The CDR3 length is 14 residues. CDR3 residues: CVSRIAGAADTQYF. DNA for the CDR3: TGTGTCAGCAGAATAGCGGGAGCGGCAGATACGCAGTATTTT.

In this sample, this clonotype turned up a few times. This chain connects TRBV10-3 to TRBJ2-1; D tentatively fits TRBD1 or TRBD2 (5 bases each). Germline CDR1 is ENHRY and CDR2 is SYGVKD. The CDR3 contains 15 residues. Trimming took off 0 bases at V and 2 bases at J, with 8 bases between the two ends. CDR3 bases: TGTGCCATCAGTGAGTCGGGGGAACCCTACAATGAGCAGTTCTTC. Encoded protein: CAISESGEPYNEQFF.

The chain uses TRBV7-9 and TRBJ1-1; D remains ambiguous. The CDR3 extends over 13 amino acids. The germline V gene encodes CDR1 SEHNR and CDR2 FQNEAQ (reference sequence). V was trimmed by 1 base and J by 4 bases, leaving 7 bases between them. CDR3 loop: CASSLDLGTEAFF. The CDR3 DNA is TGTGCCAGCAGCTTAGATCTAGGCACTGAAGCTTTCTTT.

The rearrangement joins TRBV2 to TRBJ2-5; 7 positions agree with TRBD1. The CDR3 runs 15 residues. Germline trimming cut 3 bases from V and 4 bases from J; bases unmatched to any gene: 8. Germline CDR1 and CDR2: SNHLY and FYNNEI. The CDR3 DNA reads TGTGCCAGCAGTGAGAGACAGGGCCTCGGAGAGACCCAGTACTTC. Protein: CASSERQGLGETQYF.

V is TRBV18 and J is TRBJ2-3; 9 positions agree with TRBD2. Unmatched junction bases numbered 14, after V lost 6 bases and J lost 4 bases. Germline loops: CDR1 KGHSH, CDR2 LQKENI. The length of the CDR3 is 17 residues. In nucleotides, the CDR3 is TGTGCCAGCTCCCCGGGACTAGCTTCCCTCCTCGCAGATACGCAGTATTTT. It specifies CASSPGLASLLADTQYF.

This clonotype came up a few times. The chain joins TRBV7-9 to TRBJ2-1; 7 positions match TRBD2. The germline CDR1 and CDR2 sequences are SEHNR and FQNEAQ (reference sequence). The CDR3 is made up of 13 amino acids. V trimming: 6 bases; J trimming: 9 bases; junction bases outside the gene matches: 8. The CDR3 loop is CASRSGAASEQFF. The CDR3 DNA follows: TGTGCCAGCAGAAGCGGGGCGGCCTCTGAGCAGTTCTTC. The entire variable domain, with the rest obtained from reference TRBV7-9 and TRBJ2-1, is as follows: DTGVSQNPRHKITKRGQNVTFRCDPISEHNRLYWYRQTLGQGPEFLTYFQNEAQLEKSRLLSDRFSAERPKGSFSTLEIQRTEQGDSAMYLCASRSGAASEQFFGPGTRLTVL.

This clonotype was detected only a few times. The DNA for the CDR3 is TGCAGTGCCCCTCATACCGCGGGACAGGGTAACTACAATGAGCAGTTCTTC. Amino acid sequence: CSAPHTAGQGNYNEQFF. The gene calls are TRBV20-1 and TRBJ2-1, with 9 bases lining up with TRBD1. Per germline, CDR1 DFQATT and CDR2 SNEGSKA (reference sequence). V lost 6 bases and J lost 3; bases outside the gene matches: 15. There are 17 residues in the CDR3.

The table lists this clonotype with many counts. DNA for the CDR3: TGTGCCAGCAGTTTTGGGGGTGGAGGTGAAAAACTGTTTTTT. This codes for CASSFGGGGEKLFF. This chain uses TRBV12-3 or TRBV12-4 with TRBJ1-4, with a possible D match to TRBD1 (5 bases). Trimming removed 3 bases from V and 7 bases from J, with 12 bases in between. CDR3 length: 14 amino acids.

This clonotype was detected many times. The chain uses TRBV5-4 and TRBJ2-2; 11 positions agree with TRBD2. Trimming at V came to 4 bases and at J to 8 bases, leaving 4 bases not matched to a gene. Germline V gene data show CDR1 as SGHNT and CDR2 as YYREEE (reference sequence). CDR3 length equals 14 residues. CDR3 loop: CASSPLAGAGELFF. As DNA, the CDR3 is TGTGCCAGCAGCCCACTAGCGGGAGCTGGGGAGCTGTTTTTT.